This entry lists 11 T cell receptor beta chains sequenced from one sample in a study of regulatory T cells in long-lasting Graves disease. Noted time point: newly diagnosed GD, antithyroid drugs for less than 3 months. Making the TCR library involved RNA that had been extracted from PBMCs. Building of the TCR beta libraries involved iRepertoire HTBI primers and Arm-PCR of CDR3 regions. From the multiplex PCR reads, TCRdb called clonotypes with MiXCR, one entry per CDR3 protein. The sample shows approximately 230,000 distinct CDR3 sequences, approximately 16% of them seen only once. The sample in question was peripheral blood mononuclear cells (PBMCs), obtained at new diagnosis, from a patient treated with antithyroid drugs. The receptors come from a female donor with Graves disease.

In its sample, this clonotype was seen many times. The chain recombines TRBV7-8 with TRBJ1-6; D call uncertain. V lost 2 bases, J lost 7 bases, and 6 bases lay in between. Germline assignment: CDR1 SGHVS and CDR2 FQNEAQ. This CDR3 is built from 13 residues. The CDR3 spells CASSLRMNSPLHF. CDR3 DNA sequence: TGTGCCAGCAGCTTAAGAATGAATTCACCCCTCCACTTT.

This clonotype was recorded at least ten times. This chain connects TRBV10-3 to TRBJ1-1; possible D gene TRBD1, 6 bases. Trimming shortened V by 4 bases and J by 1 base, and 10 bases separated the two germline ends. CDR3 length equals 14 residues. CDR1 and CDR2 from the germline V gene are ENHRY and SYGVKD. As DNA, the CDR3 is TGTGCCATCAGTGGCAGGGGTGGGAACACTGAAGCTTTCTTT. Protein: CAISGRGGNTEAFF.

This clonotype appeared many times. CDR3 in amino acids: CASSLEGSDTQYF. CDR3 in DNA: TGTGCCAGCAGCCTCGAAGGGTCCGATACGCAGTATTTT. This sequence joins TRBV3-1 and TRBJ2-3; D not resolved. The germline V gene encodes CDR1 LGHDT and CDR2 YNNKEL (reference sequence). Trimming took 4 bases from V and 6 from J, leaving 11 bases between them. This CDR3 comprises 13 residues.

This clonotype came up many times. The chain has TRBV7-8 and TRBJ1-2; tentatively, D is TRBD1 (5 bases). This CDR3 spans 14 amino acids. Trimming took off 4 bases at V and 8 bases at J, with 17 bases between the two ends. CDR1 and CDR2 (germline): SGHVS, FQNEAQ. The CDR3 protein is CASSWDGRAGGYTF. DNA of the CDR3: TGTGCCAGCAGCTGGGACGGCAGGGCGGGAGGCTACACCTTC.

This clonotype was recorded many times. V and J are TRBV7-3 and TRBJ2-1; 10 bases are a match to TRBD2. There are 16 residues in the CDR3. CDR1 and CDR2 (germline): SGHTA, FQGTGA. The ends lost 5 bases at V and 9 bases at J; junction bases unmatched: 13. CDR3 amino acids: CASSPLGEREGVEQFF. The CDR3 nucleotides are TGTGCCAGCAGCCCCCTTGGGGAGCGGGAGGGGGTTGAGCAGTTCTTC.

The V gene is TRBV5-7, the J gene TRBJ2-3, with a tentative D call TRBD1 (5 bases). TRBV5-7 is an ORF; its function is uncertain. CDR3 length: 17 residues. Deletions cut 8 bases from V and 0 bases from J, with 22 bases between. The CDR3 reads CARLISLTVTSTDTQYF. The CDR3 coding sequence is TGTGCCAGGCTGATTAGCTTGACAGTCACTAGCACAGATACGCAGTATTTT.

This clonotype was observed a few times. The chain employs TRBV19 and TRBJ2-4; D is uncertain. This CDR3 comprises 13 residues. The germline V gene has CDR1 LNHDA and CDR2 SQIVND (reference sequence). V was shortened by 1 base and J by 5 bases, with 6 bases between the two germline ends. The CDR3 here is CASSIGRQNIQYF. In DNA, the CDR3 is TGTGCCAGTAGTATAGGCCGACAAAACATTCAGTACTTC.

This clonotype came up a few times. Since a much larger clone is just one base distant, this may be a read error. This chain links TRBV19 with TRBJ2-1; D uncertain. CDR3 length equals 13 residues. Per the germline V gene, CDR1 is LNHDA and CDR2 is SQIVND (reference sequence). V lost 2 bases and J lost 12, with 14 bases in between. The CDR3 nucleotides are TGTGCCAGTAGTATACTAGTGGCCGATGGGCAGTTCTTC. Protein product: CASSILVADGQFF. The full variable domain, with the rest looked up from reference TRBV19 and TRBJ2-1, is DGGITQSPKYLFRKEGQNVTLSCEQNLNHDAMYWYRQDPGQGLRLIYYSQIVNDFQKGDIAEGYSVSREKKESFPLTVTSAQKNPTAFYLCASSILVADGQFFGPGTRLTVL.

V usage is TRBV11-2 and J usage is TRBJ1-1; unclear D gene. V was shortened by 5 bases and J by 4 bases, with 14 bases between the two germline ends. Germline V gives CDR1 SGHAT, CDR2 FQNNGV. The CDR3 is 14 amino acids. The CDR3 DNA sequence: TGTGCCAGCAGCCCGGCAGTCGAAGCCACTGAAGCTTTCTTT. Its translation is CASSPAVEATEAFF.

This clonotype was seen repeatedly, ten times or more. The chain combines TRBV2 with TRBJ2-7; a possible D gene is TRBD1 (5 bases). The CDR3 length is 16 residues. Germline V gene data show CDR1 as SNHLY and CDR2 as FYNNEI. Trimming cost V 8 bases and J 1 base, with 21 bases left between them. CDR3 coding DNA: TGTGCCAGCGGGTCAGACAGACAGACTGGATCCTACGAGCAGTACTTC. This encodes CASGSDRQTGSYEQYF.

The chain couples TRBV20-1 to TRBJ1-5; 7 bases are a match to TRBD1. This CDR3 spans 12 amino acids. J lost 4 bases, V lost 6 bases, and 3 bases had no gene match. Germline CDR1 is DFQATT and CDR2 is SNEGSKA (reference sequence). In DNA, the CDR3 is TGCAGTGCAACGACAGGGAATCAGCCCCAGCATTTT. Protein: CSATTGNQPQHF.